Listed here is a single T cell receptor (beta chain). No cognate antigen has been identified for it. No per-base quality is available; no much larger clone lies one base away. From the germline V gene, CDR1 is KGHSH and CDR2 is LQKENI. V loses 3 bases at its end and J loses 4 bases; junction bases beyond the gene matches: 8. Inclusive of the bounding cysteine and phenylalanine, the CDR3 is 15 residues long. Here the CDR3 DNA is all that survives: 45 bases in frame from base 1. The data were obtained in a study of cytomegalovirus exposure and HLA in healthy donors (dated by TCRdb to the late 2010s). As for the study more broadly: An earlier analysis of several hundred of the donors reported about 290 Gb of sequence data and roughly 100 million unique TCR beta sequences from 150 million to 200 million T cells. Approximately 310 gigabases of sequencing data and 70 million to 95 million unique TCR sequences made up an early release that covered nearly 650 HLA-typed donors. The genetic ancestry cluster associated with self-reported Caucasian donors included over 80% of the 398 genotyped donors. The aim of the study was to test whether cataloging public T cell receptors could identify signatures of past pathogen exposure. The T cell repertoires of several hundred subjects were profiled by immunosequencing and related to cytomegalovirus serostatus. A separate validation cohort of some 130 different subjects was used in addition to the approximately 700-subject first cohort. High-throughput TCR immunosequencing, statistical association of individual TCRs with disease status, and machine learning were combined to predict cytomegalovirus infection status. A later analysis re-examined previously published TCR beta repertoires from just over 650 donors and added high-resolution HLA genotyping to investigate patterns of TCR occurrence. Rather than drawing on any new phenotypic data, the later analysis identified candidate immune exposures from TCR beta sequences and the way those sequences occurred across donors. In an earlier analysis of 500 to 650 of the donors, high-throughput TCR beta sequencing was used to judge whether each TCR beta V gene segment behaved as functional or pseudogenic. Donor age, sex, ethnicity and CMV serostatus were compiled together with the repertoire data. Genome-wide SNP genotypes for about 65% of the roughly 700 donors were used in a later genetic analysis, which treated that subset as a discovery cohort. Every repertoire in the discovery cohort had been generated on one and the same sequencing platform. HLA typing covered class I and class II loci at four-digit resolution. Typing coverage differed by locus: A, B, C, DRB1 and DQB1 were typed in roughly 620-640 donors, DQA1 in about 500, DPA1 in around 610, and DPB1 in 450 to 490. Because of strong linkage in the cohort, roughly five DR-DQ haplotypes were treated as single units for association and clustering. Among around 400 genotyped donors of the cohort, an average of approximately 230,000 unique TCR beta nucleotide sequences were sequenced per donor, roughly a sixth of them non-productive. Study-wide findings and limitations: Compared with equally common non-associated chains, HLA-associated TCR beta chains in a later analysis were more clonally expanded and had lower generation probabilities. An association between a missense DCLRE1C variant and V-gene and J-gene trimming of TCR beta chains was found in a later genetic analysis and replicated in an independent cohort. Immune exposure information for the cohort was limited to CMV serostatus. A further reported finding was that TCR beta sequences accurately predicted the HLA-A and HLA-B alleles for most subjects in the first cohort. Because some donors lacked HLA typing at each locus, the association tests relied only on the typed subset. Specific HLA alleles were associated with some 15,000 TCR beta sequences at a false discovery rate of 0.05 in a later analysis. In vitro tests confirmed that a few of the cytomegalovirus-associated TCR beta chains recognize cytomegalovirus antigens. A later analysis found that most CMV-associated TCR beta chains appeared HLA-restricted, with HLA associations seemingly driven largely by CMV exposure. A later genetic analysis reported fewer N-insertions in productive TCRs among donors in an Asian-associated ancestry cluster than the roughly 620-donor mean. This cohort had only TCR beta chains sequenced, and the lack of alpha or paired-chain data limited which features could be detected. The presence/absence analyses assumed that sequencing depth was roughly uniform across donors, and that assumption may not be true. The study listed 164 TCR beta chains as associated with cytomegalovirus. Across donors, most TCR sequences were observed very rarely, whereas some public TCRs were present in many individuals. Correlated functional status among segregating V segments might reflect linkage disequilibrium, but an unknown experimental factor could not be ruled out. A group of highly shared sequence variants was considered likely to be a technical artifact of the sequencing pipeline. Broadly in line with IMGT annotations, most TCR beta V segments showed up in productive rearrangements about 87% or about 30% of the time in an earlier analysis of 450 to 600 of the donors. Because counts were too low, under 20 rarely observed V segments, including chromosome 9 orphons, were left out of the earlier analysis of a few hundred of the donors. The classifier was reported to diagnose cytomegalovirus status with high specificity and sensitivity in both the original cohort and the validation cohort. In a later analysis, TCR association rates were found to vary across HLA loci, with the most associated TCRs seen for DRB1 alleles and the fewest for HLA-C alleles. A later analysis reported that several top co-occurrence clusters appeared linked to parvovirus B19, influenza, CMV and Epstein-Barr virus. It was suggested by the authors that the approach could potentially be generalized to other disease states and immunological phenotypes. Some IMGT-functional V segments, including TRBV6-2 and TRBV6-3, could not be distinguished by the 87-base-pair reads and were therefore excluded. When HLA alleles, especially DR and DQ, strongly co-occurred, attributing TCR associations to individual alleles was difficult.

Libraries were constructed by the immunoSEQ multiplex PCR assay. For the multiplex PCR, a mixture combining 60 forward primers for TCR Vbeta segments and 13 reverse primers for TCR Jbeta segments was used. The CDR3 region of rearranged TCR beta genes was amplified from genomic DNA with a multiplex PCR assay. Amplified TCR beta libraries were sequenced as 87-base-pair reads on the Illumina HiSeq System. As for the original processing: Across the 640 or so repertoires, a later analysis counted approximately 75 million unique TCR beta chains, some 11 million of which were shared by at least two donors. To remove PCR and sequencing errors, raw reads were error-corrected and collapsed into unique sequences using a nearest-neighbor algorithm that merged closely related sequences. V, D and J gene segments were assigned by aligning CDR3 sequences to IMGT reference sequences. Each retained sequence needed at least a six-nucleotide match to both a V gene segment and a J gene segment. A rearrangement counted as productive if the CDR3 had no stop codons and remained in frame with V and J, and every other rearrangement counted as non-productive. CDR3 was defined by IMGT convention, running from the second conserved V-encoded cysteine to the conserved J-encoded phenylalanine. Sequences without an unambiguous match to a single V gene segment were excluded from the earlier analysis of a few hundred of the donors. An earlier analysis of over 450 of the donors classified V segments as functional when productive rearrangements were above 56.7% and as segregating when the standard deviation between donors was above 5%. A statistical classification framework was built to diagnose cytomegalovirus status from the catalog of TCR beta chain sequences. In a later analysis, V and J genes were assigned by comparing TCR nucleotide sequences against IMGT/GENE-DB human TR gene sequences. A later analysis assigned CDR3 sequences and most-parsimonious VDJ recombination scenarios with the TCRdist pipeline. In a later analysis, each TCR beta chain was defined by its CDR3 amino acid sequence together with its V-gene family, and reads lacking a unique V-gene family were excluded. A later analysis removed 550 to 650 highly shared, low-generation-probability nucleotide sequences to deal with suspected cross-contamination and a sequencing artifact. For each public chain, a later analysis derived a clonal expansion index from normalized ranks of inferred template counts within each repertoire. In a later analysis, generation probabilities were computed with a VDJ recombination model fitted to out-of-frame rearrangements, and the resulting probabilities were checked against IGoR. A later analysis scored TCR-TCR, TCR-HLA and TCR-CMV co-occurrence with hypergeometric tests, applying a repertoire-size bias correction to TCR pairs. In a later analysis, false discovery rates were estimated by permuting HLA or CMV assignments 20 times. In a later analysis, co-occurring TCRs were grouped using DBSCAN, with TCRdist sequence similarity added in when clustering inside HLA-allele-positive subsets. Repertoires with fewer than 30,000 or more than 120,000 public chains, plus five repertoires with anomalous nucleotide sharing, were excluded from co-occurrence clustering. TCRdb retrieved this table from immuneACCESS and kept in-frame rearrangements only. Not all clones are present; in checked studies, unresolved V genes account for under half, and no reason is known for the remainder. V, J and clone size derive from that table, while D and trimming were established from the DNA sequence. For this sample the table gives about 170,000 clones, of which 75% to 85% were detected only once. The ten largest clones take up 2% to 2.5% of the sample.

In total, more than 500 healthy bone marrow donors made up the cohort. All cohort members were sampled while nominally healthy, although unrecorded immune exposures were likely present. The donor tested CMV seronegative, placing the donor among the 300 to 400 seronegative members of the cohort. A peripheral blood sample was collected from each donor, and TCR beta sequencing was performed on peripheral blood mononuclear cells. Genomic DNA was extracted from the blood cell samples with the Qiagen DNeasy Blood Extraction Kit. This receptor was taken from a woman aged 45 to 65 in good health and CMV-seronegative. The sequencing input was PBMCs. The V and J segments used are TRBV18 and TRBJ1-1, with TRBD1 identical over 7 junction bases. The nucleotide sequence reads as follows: TGTGCCAGCTCACCGGCGACAGGGTTTACCACTGAAGCTTTCTTT. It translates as CASSPATGFTTEAFF.